This TCR beta chain is from a study of beta chain features in type 1 diabetes. For the study at large: Similarity in age, gender and cell yields was seen between patients and healthy donors. Over all samples combined, fewer than 140,000,000 sorted cells were examined.

In this sample, this clone turned up a few times. Antigen specificity is unknown. Whole-study results and caveats: Significant though moderate, a shortening of TCRB CDR3s appeared in all four CD4+ subsets of Type 1 diabetes patients. Whether HLA type affects TCRB rearrangement stayed undetermined in the present work.

Germline V gives CDR1 LGHNA, CDR2 YSLEER. The CDR3 is made up of 15 amino acids. Trimming removed 4 bases at V and 7 bases at J, with 16 bases between. Expressed TCRB transcripts were sequenced because the entire RNA isolate underwent reverse transcription. Sequencing was performed with immunoSEQ multiplex PCR; in TCRdb, only in-frame clones are kept and a portion is missing. The repertoire holds roughly 300,000 clones, with approximately 14% as singletons. The receptor comes from a man younger than 45 with type 1 diabetes. The chain uses TRBV4-3 and TRBJ1-4, with TRBD1 as a possible D gene (6 bases). Sequencing was carried out using naive CD4+ T cells from blood. CDR3 protein: CASSRVGGRGEKLFF. The CDR3 bases are TGCGCCAGCAGCCGGGTAGGGGGAAGAGGTGAAAAACTGTTTTTT.